The clone carrying this TCR beta chain was observed at least ten times. Its antigen is as yet unknown. Germline V CDR1 and CDR2: SEHNR, FQNEAQ (reference sequence). This CDR3 contains 14 residues. V lost 1 base to trimming and J lost 1 base, with 7 bases between them. These data originate in a study of T cells after yellow fever vaccination. Study-wide results and limits: Peaking faster, on day 5 versus 15, the secondary response was nonetheless weaker. Clonotypes appearing in both CD4 and CD8 compartments existed, and their share was small.

MiXCR, run by TCRdb on the 5' RACE reads, gives a single entry per CDR3 protein. The table shows around 100,000 distinct CDR3 sequences, with approximately 6.3% occurring only once. Sequenced material: CD8+ T cells sorted from PBMCs, taken 10 days after the yellow fever booster vaccination. The clonotype originates from a man between 18 and 35 years old who received the YFV17D yellow fever vaccine. The V gene is TRBV7-9, the J gene TRBJ1-1, with unresolved D. The chain's CDR3 is CASSLERQNTEAFF. The CDR3 nucleotides are TGTGCCAGCAGCTTAGAACGGCAGAACACTGAAGCTTTCTTT.